This passage covers 26 T cell receptor beta chains from one sample sequenced in a study of blood T cell repertoires in COVID-19. Produced via immunoSEQ multiplex PCR; TCRdb's table is partial and in-frame only. The table includes roughly 49,000 clones, 80% to 90% detected once. The specimen sequenced was peripheral blood. The source of these receptors is an elderly woman with acute or convalescent COVID-19.

In DNA form, the CDR3 reads TGTGCCAGTAGTCTCTCAGGTGTGGCTAATGAAAAACTGTTTTTT. It codes for CASSLSGVANEKLFF. The rearrangement links TRBV19 to TRBJ1-4; D unclear. The CDR3 loop spans 15 amino acids. The ends were cut back, 5 bases at V and 3 bases at J, with 13 bases in the middle. Germline V CDR1 and CDR2: LNHDA, SQIVND (reference sequence).

Only one count was recorded for this clone. The rearrangement uses TRBV4-1 and TRBJ2-6; D perhaps matches TRBD2 (6 bases). Deletions cut 0 bases from V and 2 bases from J, with 8 bases between. The CDR3 sequence is 16 residues long. Germline V gene lookup returns CDR1 MGHRA and CDR2 YSYEKL. The CDR3 DNA sequence: TGCGCCAGCAGCCAAGATGGGGGGACTGGGGCCAACGTCCTGACTTTC. Amino acid sequence: CASSQDGGTGANVLTF.

J is TRBJ2-5 and V is TRBV10-3; TRBD1 matches 12 bases. Germline lookup yields CDR1 ENHRY and CDR2 SYGVKD. Germline trimming cut 5 bases from V and 5 bases from J; bases unmatched to any gene: 9. The CDR3 is 16 residues long. The CDR3 protein is CAISPTGTGGWETQYF. CDR3 nucleotide sequence: TGTGCCATCAGTCCCACCGGGACAGGGGGCTGGGAGACCCAGTACTTC.

This clone was seen a handful of times. The chain is built from TRBV29-1 and TRBJ1-1; D gene uncertain. CDR1 and CDR2 (germline): SQVTM, ANQGSEA. The germline V and J ends were trimmed by 5 bases and 4 bases, with 17 bases remaining between them. There are 14 residues in the CDR3. CDR3 DNA sequence: TGCAGCGTTAGGATAGGCATGGGGAGCACTGAAGCTTTCTTT. The encoded protein is CSVRIGMGSTEAFF.

This chain joins TRBV5-4 and TRBJ2-7; D gene unclear. There are 11 residues in the CDR3. With 3 bases removed from V and 2 bases from J, the gap between germline ends came to 3 bases. From germline, CDR1 is SGHNT and CDR2 YYREEE (reference sequence). For the CDR3, the DNA is TGTGCCAGCAGCTCAACCTACGAGCAGTACTTC. Encoded protein: CASSSTYEQYF.

The chain is built from TRBV19 and TRBJ1-1; D gene unclear. This CDR3 spans 15 amino acids. The V and J ends lost 1 base and 0 bases respectively, with 9 bases between them. CDR1 and CDR2 from the germline V gene are LNHDA and SQIVND (reference sequence). The CDR3 sequence: CASSIGGELNTEAFF. CDR3 sequence (DNA): TGTGCCAGTAGTATAGGTGGAGAGCTGAACACTGAAGCTTTCTTT.

The genes are TRBV7-9 and TRBJ1-1; 7 bases are shared with TRBD1. Germline CDR1 and CDR2: SEHNR and FQNEAQ (reference sequence). J was trimmed by 7 bases and V by 4 bases; bases with no gene match: 12. The CDR3 runs 15 residues. The CDR3 sequence is CASSSPGQNLGEAFF. CDR3 DNA: TGTGCCAGCAGCTCCCCGGGACAGAATTTGGGTGAAGCTTTCTTT.

The chain couples TRBV6-6 to TRBJ1-6; TRBD1 matches 8 bases. Unmatched junction bases numbered 10, after V lost 2 bases and J lost 10 bases. CDR1 is MNHNY, CDR2 SVGAGI, per germline (reference sequence). The CDR3 consists of 16 residues. In nucleotides, the CDR3 is TGTGCCAGCAGTTACGCGGACAGGGACGGACGATCACCCCTCCACTTT. It specifies CASSYADRDGRSPLHF.

This clone was observed a single time. The J gene is TRBJ2-7, the V gene TRBV5-6; 9 bases agree with TRBD1. CDR3 size: 14 residues. After removal of 5 bases from V and 5 bases from J, the junction contained 8 bases not matched to a gene. Germline V gene sequence: CDR1 SGHDT, CDR2 YYEEEE. In DNA, the CDR3 is TGTGCCAGCAGTCCCGGGACAGGGTACCACGAGCAGTACTTC. It encodes CASSPGTGYHEQYF.

This clone was seen once. The chain carries TRBV27 and TRBJ1-1; D possibly corresponds to TRBD1 (6 bases). Germline CDR1 MNHEY, CDR2 SMNVEV (reference sequence). This CDR3 comprises 14 residues. Trimming stripped 5 bases from V and 5 bases from J, with 15 bases between. The CDR3 region is CASSAQGSGTEAFF. DNA for the CDR3: TGTGCCAGCAGTGCACAGGGATCGGGAACTGAAGCTTTCTTT.

The chain uses TRBV6-6 and TRBJ1-4, with 10 bases aligning to TRBD1. This CDR3 is 14 amino acids long. Germline V CDR1 and CDR2: MNHNY, SVGAGI (reference sequence). The trim removed 6 bases at V and 8 bases at J, leaving 6 bases unmatched. CDR3 DNA: TGTGCCAGCAGCACGGGACAGGGGATGGAAAAACTGTTTTTT. Amino acid sequence: CASSTGQGMEKLFF.

The table lists this clone with a few counts. This chain links TRBV18 with TRBJ1-1; TRBD1 matches 9 bases. The CDR3 covers 11 residues. The V gene end was trimmed by 6 bases and the J gene end by 10 bases; junction bases not matched to a gene: 3. Per germline, CDR1 KGHSH and CDR2 LQKENI. CDR3: CASSRDRVAFF. The CDR3, as DNA: TGTGCCAGCTCCCGGGACAGGGTAGCTTTCTTT.

This chain's CDR3 is CASSLSGLATDTQYF. In nucleotides, the CDR3 is TGTGCCAGCAGCTTATCGGGCCTAGCCACAGATACGCAGTATTTT. The rearrangement joins TRBV11-1 to TRBJ2-3; D is possibly TRBD2 (5 bases). The V and J ends lost 2 bases and 2 bases respectively, with 11 bases between them. Germline V gives CDR1 SGHAT, CDR2 FQDESV (reference sequence). The CDR3 is made up of 15 amino acids.

The J gene is TRBJ1-1, the V gene TRBV9, with D unclear. CDR1 is SGDLS and CDR2 is YYNGEE in the germline V gene. This CDR3 has 13 residues. The V and J ends lost 4 bases and 5 bases respectively, with 12 bases between them. In nucleotides, the CDR3 is TGTGCCAGCAGCTTAGAGCCCCAAACTGAAGCTTTCTTT. Its translation is CASSLEPQTEAFF.

The rearrangement uses TRBV2 and TRBJ1-6; 8 nucleotides align to TRBD1. Trimming at V came to 4 bases and at J to 6 bases, leaving 8 bases not matched to a gene. This CDR3 is 16 amino acids long. Germline CDR1 SNHLY, CDR2 FYNNEI. The CDR3 sequence: CASSVDRGSSNSPLHF. The DNA for the CDR3 is TGTGCCAGCAGTGTTGACAGGGGATCGTCTAATTCACCCCTCCACTTT.

The V and J genes are TRBV5-1 and TRBJ2-1, with 8 bases matching TRBD1. There are 14 residues in the CDR3. Trimming took 3 bases from V and 3 from J; bases not matched to a gene: 2. Germline V gives CDR1 SGHRS, CDR2 YFSETQ. DNA of the CDR3: TGCGCCAGCAGCTCGACAGGGGACTACAATGAGCAGTTCTTC. It yields the protein CASSSTGDYNEQFF.

The rearrangement uses TRBV16 and TRBJ1-2; D possibly corresponds to TRBD1 (5 bases). This CDR3 is 13 amino acids long. Germline values: CDR1 KGHSY, CDR2 FQNENV. Between the trimmed V and J ends, which lost 5 bases and 1 base, there was a span of 8 bases. CDR3 DNA sequence: TGTGCCAGCAGCTATGACAGTAACTATGGCTACACCTTC. It is translated as CASSYDSNYGYTF.

Ten or more counts support this clone. The gene calls are TRBV6-2 or TRBV6-3 and TRBJ2-7, with 11 bases lining up with TRBD2. Germline trimming cut 2 bases from V and 3 bases from J; bases unmatched to any gene: 6. Germline assignment: CDR1 MNHEY and CDR2 SVGEGT. The CDR3 spans 16 residues. CDR3 protein: CASSYSSSGGYYEQYF. Here the CDR3 DNA reads TGTGCCAGCAGTTACAGTTCTAGCGGGGGGTACTACGAGCAGTACTTC.

The V call is TRBV2, the J call TRBJ1-5; 8 bases map to TRBD1. Germline CDR1 is SNHLY and CDR2 is FYNNEI. With 4 bases clipped from V and 0 bases from J, the junction kept 5 bases outside the gene matches. This CDR3 has 16 amino acids. DNA for the CDR3: TGTGCCAGCAGTGGACAGGGGTTGAGTAGCAATCAGCCCCAGCATTTT. It codes for CASSGQGLSSNQPQHF.

CDR3 sequence reads: CASSGLAGGTDTQYF. CDR3 DNA: TGTGCCAGCAGCGGACTAGCGGGGGGTACAGATACGCAGTATTTT. The gene calls are TRBV6-6 and TRBJ2-3; 14 nucleotides line up with TRBD2. Germline loops: CDR1 MNHNY, CDR2 SVGAGI (reference sequence). Germline trimming cut 6 bases from V and 3 bases from J; bases unmatched to any gene: 2. This CDR3 is built from 15 residues.

This clone was found once. The V gene is TRBV6-1, the J gene TRBJ2-1, with D maybe TRBD2 (5 bases). The CDR3 totals 16 residues. From germline, CDR1 is MNHNS and CDR2 SASEGT. V lost 0 bases to trimming and J lost 6 bases, with 15 bases between them. Here the CDR3 DNA reads TGTGCCAGCAGTGAAGCCGGGATGGTCGGCCGCAATGAGCAGTTCTTC. Protein product: CASSEAGMVGRNEQFF.

Notes on this clone: This sample also contains other DNA sequences that code for the same CDR3. This chain joins TRBV4-1 and TRBJ1-5, with unresolved D. The CDR3 sequence is 15 residues long. Germline V lookup: CDR1 MGHRA, CDR2 YSYEKL. The germline V and J ends were trimmed by 3 bases and 2 bases, with 11 bases remaining between them. The CDR3 region has the DNA TGCGCCAGCAGCCAGGACCGAGCGGGCAATCAGCCCCAGCATTTT. Its protein is CASSQDRAGNQPQHF.

The chain carries TRBV19 and TRBJ2-1, with TRBD2 matching over 14 bases. Germline V gives CDR1 LNHDA, CDR2 SQIVND (reference sequence). With 5 bases clipped from V and 4 bases from J, the junction kept 7 bases outside the gene matches. This CDR3 has 17 residues. The CDR3 DNA follows: TGTGCCAGTAGTGATGCCGGGACTAGCGGGGGATACAATGAGCAGTTCTTC. Encoded protein: CASSDAGTSGGYNEQFF.

The CDR3 protein is CASSSRTGDEKLFF. The CDR3 region has the DNA TGTGCCAGCAGCAGTCGGACAGGGGACGAAAAACTGTTTTTT. The gene calls are TRBV5-4 and TRBJ1-4, with TRBD1 identical over 9 bases. V shed 4 bases and J 8 bases; nucleotides not matched to a gene: 6. The CDR3 sequence is 14 residues long. Germline loops: CDR1 SGHNT, CDR2 YYREEE (reference sequence).

The chain has TRBV7-9 and TRBJ2-3; 8 bases map to TRBD1. Germline V lookup: CDR1 SEHNR, CDR2 FQNEAQ (reference sequence). Losses at the gene ends were 1 base for V and 0 bases for J; bases not matched to a gene: 3. CDR3 length equals 16 residues. For the CDR3, the DNA is TGTGCCAGCAGCTTAGGGACAGGGAGGAGCACAGATACGCAGTATTTT. The encoded protein is CASSLGTGRSTDTQYF.

The V gene is TRBV29-1, the J gene TRBJ1-1; D gene uncertain. Trimming stripped 3 bases from V and 4 bases from J, with 9 bases between. The CDR3 extends over 12 amino acids. Germline V gene sequence: CDR1 SQVTM, CDR2 ANQGSEA. The CDR3 region is CSVERVGTEAFF. CDR3 coding DNA: TGCAGCGTTGAGAGGGTCGGCACTGAAGCTTTCTTT.